Each of the 21 T cell receptor beta chains below was sequenced from the same sample in a study of cytomegalovirus exposure and HLA in healthy donors. In the PCR, 60 Vbeta and 13 Jbeta primers were used. Measured with immunoSEQ multiplex PCR; TCRdb has only the in-frame clones, and not every one. The repertoire includes just over 150,000 clones, roughly 84% of them detected once, and roughly 6.5% sits in the top ten. The sequenced sample consisted of PBMCs. All receptors come from a man in his forties or fifties in good health and CMV-seropositive.

V gene TRBV10-1 combines with J gene TRBJ1-1, with TRBD1 identical over 9 bases. CDR3 length: 15 amino acids. The J segment lost 5 bases and the V segment lost 3 bases, leaving 7 bases of the junction unmatched. Germline V lookup: CDR1 WNHNN, CDR2 SYGVQD (reference sequence). DNA for the CDR3: TGCGCCAGCAGTGACTCCGGGACAGGGAGGACTGAAGCTTTCTTT. It is translated as CASSDSGTGRTEAFF.

This clone was found once. CDR3 coding DNA: TGTGCCACTTCGGGATTCCGCAATCAGCCCCAGCATTTT. This gives the protein CATSGFRNQPQHF. V is TRBV15 and J is TRBJ1-5; the D is unclear. CDR1 and CDR2 from the germline V gene are LNHNV and YYDKDF (reference sequence). Trimming took off 9 bases at V and 2 bases at J, with 11 bases between the two ends. The CDR3 covers 13 residues.

The chain joins TRBV19 to TRBJ2-1, with 12 bases aligning to TRBD2. Germline lookup yields CDR1 LNHDA and CDR2 SQIVND (reference sequence). J gave up 6 bases and V 10 bases, and 19 bases lay outside the gene matches. The CDR3 contains 18 residues. CDR3 sequence: CATGPTSSGGATVNEQFF. The CDR3 nucleotides are TGTGCCACGGGGCCAACGTCTAGCGGGGGGGCGACGGTCAATGAGCAGTTCTTC. Drawing the rest from reference TRBV19 and TRBJ2-1, the complete variable domain is DGGITQSPKYLFRKEGQNVTLSCEQNLNHDAMYWYRQDPGQGLRLIYYSQIVNDFQKGDIAEGYSVSREKKESFPLTVTSAQKNPTAFYLCATGPTSSGGATVNEQFFGPGTRLTVL.

The gene calls are TRBV5-6 and TRBJ2-1, with 9 positions matching TRBD1. J was trimmed by 2 bases and V by 4 bases; bases with no gene match: 7. CDR3 length: 16 residues. The germline V gene encodes CDR1 SGHDT and CDR2 YYEEEE. The chain's CDR3 is CASSTDRGNTYNEQFF. The CDR3 bases are TGTGCCAGCAGCACCGACAGGGGGAACACCTACAATGAGCAGTTCTTC.

This sequence joins TRBV12-5 and TRBJ2-2, with a tentative D call TRBD1 (5 bases). CDR1 and CDR2 from the germline V gene are LGHNT and FRNRAP. Trimming shortened V by 5 bases and J by 1 base, and 5 bases separated the two germline ends. This CDR3 region has 13 residues. Here the CDR3 reads CASGQGNTGELFF. The CDR3, as DNA: TGTGCTAGTGGTCAGGGGAACACCGGGGAGCTGTTTTTT. Full variable domain (remainder filled in from reference TRBV12-5 and TRBJ2-2): DARVTQTPRHKVTEMGQEVTMRCQPILGHNTVFWYRQTMMQGLELLAYFRNRAPLDDSGMPKDRFSAEMPDATLATLKIQPSEPRDSAVYFCASGQGNTGELFFGEGSRLTVL.

The chain has TRBV4-2 and TRBJ2-5, with TRBD1 as a possible D gene (5 bases). The better agreement between TRBJ2-7 and the DNA end casts doubt on the J call. The CDR3 covers 15 residues. Germline CDR1 is LGHNA and CDR2 is YNFKEQ. The CDR3, as DNA: TGTGCCAGCAGCCAAGATCAGGGCGGCTCCTACGAGCAGTACTTC. This codes for CASSQDQGGSYEQYF.

The V gene is TRBV10-1, the J gene TRBJ2-5, with TRBD1 identical over 12 bases. The V and J ends lost 10 bases and 5 bases, in that order; junction bases with no gene match: 5. There are 13 residues in the CDR3. The germline gives CDR1 WNHNN, CDR2 SYGVQD (reference sequence). The CDR3 sequence: CATGQGALETQYF. The CDR3, as DNA: TGCGCCACGGGACAGGGGGCGTTGGAGACCCAGTACTTC.

J is TRBJ1-5 and V is TRBV19; D gene uncertain. The germline V gene has CDR1 LNHDA and CDR2 SQIVND (reference sequence). The V end was cut by 1 base, the J end by 7 bases, with 8 bases between. The CDR3 is 13 residues long. The CDR3 reads CASSIGPQQPQHF. The CDR3 DNA sequence: TGTGCCAGTAGTATAGGGCCTCAGCAGCCCCAGCATTTT.

The V call is TRBV10-3, the J call TRBJ2-5, with 15 bases that match TRBD2. J gave up 2 bases and V 2 bases, and 3 bases lay outside the gene matches. From germline, CDR1 is ENHRY and CDR2 SYGVKD. The CDR3 consists of 17 residues. The CDR3 here is CAISEGTSGRLQETQYF. The CDR3 DNA is TGTGCCATCAGTGAGGGGACTAGCGGGAGGTTACAAGAGACCCAGTACTTC.

V gene TRBV6-1 combines with J gene TRBJ1-2; the D gene is possibly TRBD1 (5 bases). This CDR3 comprises 14 residues. V was pared by 0 bases and J by 3 bases, with 8 bases between. CDR1 is MNHNS and CDR2 is SASEGT in the germline V gene. The CDR3 coding sequence is TGTGCCAGCAGTGAAGCGTGGGGGGACTATGGCTACACCTTC. Amino acids: CASSEAWGDYGYTF.

This chain joins TRBV19 and TRBJ1-2, with 8 bases aligning to TRBD1. This CDR3 has 14 amino acids. The germline V gene encodes CDR1 LNHDA and CDR2 SQIVND (reference sequence). Unmatched junction bases numbered 8, after V lost 3 bases and J lost 8 bases. In DNA, the CDR3 is TGTGCCAGTAGTATCGGGCAGGGGGCGGGGGGCTACACCTTC. It is translated as CASSIGQGAGGYTF.

The chain carries TRBV4-1 and TRBJ1-2, with TRBD1 identical over 8 bases. V was pared by 2 bases and J by 8 bases, with 7 bases of the junction left unmatched. The CDR3 is made up of 14 amino acids. Germline V gene lookup returns CDR1 MGHRA and CDR2 YSYEKL. This CDR3 reads CASSQRQGYTGYTF. As DNA, the CDR3 is TGCGCCAGCAGCCAACGACAGGGGTATACGGGCTACACCTTC.

The gene calls are TRBV11-2 and TRBJ2-3; perhaps TRBD1 as D (5 bases). The CDR3 contains 15 residues. The V end lost 5 bases, the J end lost 0 bases, and 12 bases lay between the germline ends. Germline V gene data show CDR1 as SGHAT and CDR2 as FQNNGV. This chain's CDR3 is CASSATEVSTDTQYF. The CDR3 coding sequence is TGTGCCAGCAGCGCGACAGAAGTCAGCACAGATACGCAGTATTTT.

This clone was seen a single time. This chain uses TRBV7-8 with TRBJ2-3, with D possibly matching TRBD2 (5 bases). There are 12 residues in the CDR3. Germline V gene sequence: CDR1 SGHVS, CDR2 FQNEAQ. Trimming left V 4 bases short and J 11 bases short, with 13 bases between. For the CDR3, the DNA is TGTGCCAGCAGCTCCGAGCGGATAGGGCAGTATTTT. Its translation is CASSSERIGQYF.

The chain links TRBV11-2 to TRBJ2-1; tentative D call: TRBD1 (5 bases). CDR1 and CDR2 (germline): SGHAT, FQNNGV. V was pared by 5 bases and J by 3 bases, with 8 bases between. The CDR3 extends over 13 amino acids. In nucleotides, the CDR3 is TGTGCCAGCAGCCATGACAGCTACAATGAGCAGTTCTTC. It yields the protein CASSHDSYNEQFF.

CDR3 residues: CASSRGLAGGVGELFF. CDR3 sequence (DNA): TGTGCCAGCAGCCGAGGACTAGCGGGAGGTGTCGGGGAGCTGTTTTTT. The V gene is TRBV11-3, the J gene TRBJ2-2, with TRBD2 matching over 14 bases. The V gene end was trimmed by 5 bases and the J gene end by 7 bases; junction bases not matched to a gene: 6. Germline V gives CDR1 SGHNT, CDR2 YENEEA. There are 16 residues in the CDR3.

This sequence joins TRBV7-9 and TRBJ1-2; D might be TRBD1 (6 bases). This CDR3 region has 16 residues. V lost 5 bases and J lost 1, with 17 bases in between. Germline CDR1 and CDR2: SEHNR and FQNEAQ (reference sequence). The chain's CDR3 is CASSPGDTDLNYGYTF. DNA of the CDR3: TGTGCCAGCAGCCCCGGGGACACTGACCTTAACTATGGCTACACCTTC.

The rearrangement uses TRBV9 and TRBJ1-4; 7 bases fit TRBD1. The CDR3 loop spans 16 amino acids. The germline V gene encodes CDR1 SGDLS and CDR2 YYNGEE. The V and J ends lost 0 bases and 1 base, in that order; junction bases with no gene match: 3. The CDR3 spells CASSVGPGGTNEKLFF. In nucleotides, the CDR3 is TGTGCCAGCAGCGTAGGCCCAGGGGGAACTAATGAAAAACTGTTTTTT.

The chain employs TRBV2 and TRBJ1-5, with D possibly matching TRBD1 (5 bases). Trimming cost V 3 bases and J 5 bases, with 8 bases left between them. The CDR3 is 13 residues long. The germline V gene encodes CDR1 SNHLY and CDR2 FYNNEI. CDR3 in DNA: TGTGCCAGCAGTGAGGACACCTATCAGCCCCAGCATTTT. Its translation is CASSEDTYQPQHF.

The chain couples TRBV4-1 to TRBJ2-1; TRBD2 matches 10 bases. CDR3 length: 17 amino acids. V dropped 2 bases and J dropped 0; count of bases not matched to a gene: 4. CDR1 and CDR2 (germline): MGHRA, YSYEKL. As DNA, the CDR3 is TGCGCCAGCAGCCAAATACTAGCGGGGAGCTCCTACAATGAGCAGTTCTTC. As protein: CASSQILAGSSYNEQFF.

This chain joins TRBV2 and TRBJ2-3, with 8 bases fitting TRBD1. J gave up 6 bases and V 2 bases, and 4 bases lay outside the gene matches. CDR3 length: 14 amino acids. From germline, CDR1 is SNHLY and CDR2 FYNNEI. The CDR3, as DNA: TGTGCCAGCAGTGAACAGGGGGCGAAGGATACGCAGTATTTT. Residues: CASSEQGAKDTQYF.